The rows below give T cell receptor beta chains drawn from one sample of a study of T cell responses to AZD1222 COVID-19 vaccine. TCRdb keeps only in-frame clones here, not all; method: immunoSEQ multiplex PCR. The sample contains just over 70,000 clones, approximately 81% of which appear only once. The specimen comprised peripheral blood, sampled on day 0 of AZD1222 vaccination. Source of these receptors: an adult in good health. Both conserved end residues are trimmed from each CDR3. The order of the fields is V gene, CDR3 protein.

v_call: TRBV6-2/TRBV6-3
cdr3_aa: ASSKTSGGYEQF

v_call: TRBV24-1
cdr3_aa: ATSDPPTDTQY

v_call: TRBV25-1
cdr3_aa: ASSRRRGQDRTGETQY

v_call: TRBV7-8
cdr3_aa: ASSFTGLAGGPPYEQY

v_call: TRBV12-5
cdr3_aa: ASGLVPDHPQH

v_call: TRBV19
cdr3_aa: ASSDQRAAF

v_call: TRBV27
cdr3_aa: ASSGRQGPYEQY

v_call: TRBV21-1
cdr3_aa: ASSKEGTFKGGKTTF

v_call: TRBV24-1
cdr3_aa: ATSDPTSGEKLF

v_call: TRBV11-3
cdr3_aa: ASSSAGLARADTQY

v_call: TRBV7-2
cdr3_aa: ASSDSPGNTIY

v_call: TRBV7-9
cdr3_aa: ASSPDGNQPQH

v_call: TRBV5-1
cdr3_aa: ASTWRTGELF

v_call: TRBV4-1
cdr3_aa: ASSQTPGLAADNEQF

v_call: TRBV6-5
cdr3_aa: ASKDRVNTEAF

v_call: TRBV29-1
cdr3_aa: SGLESYNSPLH

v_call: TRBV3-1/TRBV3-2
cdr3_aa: ASSQDARGAQPQH

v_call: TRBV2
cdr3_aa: ASKETSGPYYEQY

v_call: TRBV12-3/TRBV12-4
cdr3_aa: ASIDVGGLVAF

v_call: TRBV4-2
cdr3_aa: ASSQVGLGGPETQY

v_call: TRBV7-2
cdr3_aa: ASSLGASTGDTQY

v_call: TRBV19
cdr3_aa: ASSMEPGQNYGYT

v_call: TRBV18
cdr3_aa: ASSPKEKLF

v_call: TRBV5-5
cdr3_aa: ASSWDIGAYEQY

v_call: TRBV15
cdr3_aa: ATSRTTSGGTDTQY

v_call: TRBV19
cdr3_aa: ASISTGTRTGEQF

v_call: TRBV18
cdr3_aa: ASSPPGQSSYNEQF

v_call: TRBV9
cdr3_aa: ASSPNPGQGSNEKLF

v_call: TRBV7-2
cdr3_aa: ASSLETGQTDTQY

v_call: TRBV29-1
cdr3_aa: SVFGPIGGLNLGYT

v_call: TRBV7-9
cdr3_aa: ASSFLTRGRGNTEAF

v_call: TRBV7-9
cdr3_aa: ASDRGVGGTDTQY

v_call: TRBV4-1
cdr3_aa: ASSQLRGSGDTIY

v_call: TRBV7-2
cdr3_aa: ASSPGPGLEKLF

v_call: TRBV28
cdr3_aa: ASSLSRQYEQY

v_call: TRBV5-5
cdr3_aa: ASSWGQVGSGKGGANVLT

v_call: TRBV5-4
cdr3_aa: ASSPRQRVVEQY

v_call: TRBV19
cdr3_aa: ASSIGLGTWTRETQY

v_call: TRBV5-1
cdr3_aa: ASRPSDPSYEQY

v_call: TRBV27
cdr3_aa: ASSFRGLYEQY

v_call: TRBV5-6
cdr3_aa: ASSLQRNTEAF

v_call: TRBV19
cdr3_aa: ASSISGSSYNEQF

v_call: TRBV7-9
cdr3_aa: ASSLGTLGNTIY

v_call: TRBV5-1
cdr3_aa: ASSLVGLEGAYEQY

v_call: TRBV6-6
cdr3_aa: ASSHSRGGLENTEAF

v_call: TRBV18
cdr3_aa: ASSPESYEQY

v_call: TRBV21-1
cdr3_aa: ASSILLTATNEKLF

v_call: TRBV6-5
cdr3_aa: ASSYVRTGGGYGYT

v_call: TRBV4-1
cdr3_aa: ASSQEVGGRGRTDTQY

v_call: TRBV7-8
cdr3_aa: ASSPRQGANYGYT

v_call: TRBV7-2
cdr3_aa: ASTPNYNEQF

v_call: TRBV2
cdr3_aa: ASSLEGTGELF

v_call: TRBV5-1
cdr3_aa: ASSLDGGGKF